The T cell receptor beta chain under discussion was sequenced for a study of blood T cell repertoires in COVID-19. Across the study: The United States, Italy and Spain provided the acute and convalescent COVID-19 samples. Nucleic acid was either cDNA or gDNA, and it came from T cells, B-cell-depleted T cells, or PBMCs.

Germline lookup yields CDR1 SGHNT and CDR2 YENEEA. The trim removed 6 bases at V and 9 bases at J, leaving 4 bases unmatched. CDR3 length equals 13 residues. Per the original methods: For nucleated cells, counts were estimated from reference gene primer amplification. Here immunoSEQ multiplex PCR was the method, and the copy in TCRdb shows in-frame clones only, minus some. D and trimming come from the DNA, and the V and J calls and clone size come from that table. The sample shows more than 95,000 clones, 70% to 90% of them seen only once. The clonotype was recovered from a human donor in a cohort sampled during active COVID-19. The chain uses TRBV11-3 and TRBJ1-6, with TRBD1 identical over 8 bases. Sequenced: peripheral blood. The CDR3 region is CASRTGETSPLHF. The DNA of the CDR3 is TGTGCCAGCAGGACAGGGGAAACTTCACCCCTCCACTTT.